Below, 22 T cell receptor beta chains from the same sample are listed, as sequenced in a study of blood T cell repertoires in COVID-19. TCRdb's copy holds only in-frame clones and misses some; the assay was immunoSEQ multiplex PCR. The sample has a few hundred thousand clones, about 80% seen once. Sequencing was done on a sample of peripheral blood. All receptors come from a human donor with acute or convalescent COVID-19. The donor label of this sample is uncertain.

The chain carries TRBV12-3 or TRBV12-4 and TRBJ1-6, with TRBD1 identical over 7 bases. The CDR3 is 12 residues long. The trim removed 5 bases at V and 12 bases at J, leaving 4 bases unmatched. The CDR3 DNA sequence: TGTGCCAGCAGTGACAGGGTCGTACCCCTCCACTTT. It codes for CASSDRVVPLHF.

CDR3 residues: CASSMQGYGYTF. CDR3 DNA sequence: TGCGCCAGCAGCATGCAGGGTTATGGCTACACCTTC. J is TRBJ1-2 and V is TRBV5-1, with a tentative D call TRBD1 (5 bases). Between the trimmed V and J ends, which lost 4 bases and 5 bases, there was a span of 9 bases. The CDR3 length is 12 residues. Germline CDR1 is SGHRS and CDR2 is YFSETQ. Full variable domain (outside the CDR3, taken from reference TRBV5-1 and TRBJ1-2): KAGVTQTPRYLIKTRGQQVTLSCSPISGHRSVSWYQQTPGQGLQFLFEYFSETQRNKGNFPGRFSGRQFSNSRSEMNVSTLELGDSALYLCASSMQGYGYTFGSGTRLTVV.

This rearrangement joins TRBV5-1 to TRBJ1-1; D call uncertain. V lost 3 bases and J lost 1, with 10 bases in between. This CDR3 comprises 14 residues. Germline assignment: CDR1 SGHRS and CDR2 YFSETQ. The CDR3 nucleotides are TGCGCCAGCAGCTACAGAGCTGGGAACACTGAAGCTTTCTTT. Translation: CASSYRAGNTEAFF.

The chain joins TRBV18 to TRBJ2-3; 11 bases map to TRBD2. Germline CDR1 is KGHSH and CDR2 is LQKENI. V trimming: 1 base; J trimming: 1 base; junction bases outside the gene matches: 10. This CDR3 contains 19 residues. The DNA of the CDR3 is TGTGCCAGCTCACCACTGATAGCGGGGGGGCCGCGGGGCACAGATACGCAGTATTTT. This gives the protein CASSPLIAGGPRGTDTQYF.

This rearrangement joins TRBV4-1 to TRBJ1-2; D perhaps matches TRBD1 (5 bases). The CDR3 has 17 amino acids. V lost 1 base, J lost 4 bases, and 19 bases lay in between. Germline V gene data show CDR1 as MGHRA and CDR2 as YSYEKL. The CDR3 nucleotides are TGCGCCAGCAGCCAAGGTCCTCCGGGACTGACATCCTATGGCTACACCTTC. It translates to CASSQGPPGLTSYGYTF.

The CDR3: CASSRQVDLNEQFF. As DNA, the CDR3 is TGTGCCAGCAGTCGACAGGTCGACCTCAATGAGCAGTTCTTC. The gene calls are TRBV25-1 and TRBJ2-1, with D possibly being TRBD1 (6 bases). Germline-derived CDR1 and CDR2 are MGHDK and SYGVNS. This CDR3 is 14 amino acids long. The germline V and J ends were trimmed by 5 bases and 6 bases, with 14 bases remaining between them.

V gene TRBV7-9 combines with J gene TRBJ2-2; D is uncertain. The CDR3 runs to 12 residues. V was cut by 8 bases and J by 0 bases, with 4 bases left in between. CDR1 is SEHNR, CDR2 FQNEAQ, per germline (reference sequence). This chain's CDR3 is CASQANTGELFF. For the CDR3, the DNA is TGTGCCAGCCAGGCGAACACCGGGGAGCTGTTTTTT.

V is TRBV6-1 and J is TRBJ2-5; TRBD1 agrees at 9 bases. The CDR3 spans 14 residues. CDR1 is MNHNS and CDR2 is SASEGT in the germline V gene. The trim removed 6 bases at V and 3 bases at J, leaving 5 bases unmatched. The CDR3 spells CASRRTGVKETQYF. The CDR3 DNA reads TGTGCCAGCAGAAGGACAGGGGTCAAAGAGACCCAGTACTTC.

The V gene is TRBV3-1 (or the pseudogene TRBV3-2), the J gene TRBJ2-5; TRBD1 might be the D (5 bases). Germline assignment: CDR1 LGHDT and CDR2 YNNKEL (reference sequence). This CDR3 contains 13 residues. The V gene lost 2 bases and the J gene lost 3 bases, with 7 bases spanning the gap. Here the CDR3 reads CASSQSREETQYF. CDR3 bases: TGTGCCAGCAGCCAATCCAGGGAAGAGACCCAGTACTTC.

This chain joins TRBV30 and TRBJ1-5, with 7 bases aligning to TRBD1. The CDR3 has 13 amino acids. Germline V gives CDR1 GTSNPN, CDR2 SVGIG (reference sequence). The V segment lost 4 bases and the J segment 9 bases; nucleotides outside the gene matches: 9. This CDR3 reads CAWNAGGGTPQHF. As DNA, the CDR3 is TGTGCCTGGAACGCAGGGGGAGGAACGCCCCAGCATTTT. Drawing the rest from reference TRBV30 and TRBJ1-5, the complete variable domain is SQTIHQWPATLVQPVGSPLSLECTVEGTSNPNLYWYRQAAGRGLQLLFYSVGIGQISSEVPQNLSASRPQDRQFILSSKKLLLSDSGFYLCAWNAGGGTPQHFGDGTRLSIL.

The V and J genes are TRBV7-2 and TRBJ2-3; 7 bases fit TRBD2. V lost 6 bases and J lost 5; bases outside the gene matches: 11. This CDR3 has 15 residues. CDR1 SGHTA and CDR2 FQGNSA come from the germline V gene. In DNA, the CDR3 is TGTGCCAGCAGACCCGGGACTACCCAGATAGATACGCAGTATTTT. It yields the protein CASRPGTTQIDTQYF.

This clone was observed many times. This rearrangement joins TRBV23-1 to TRBJ1-1; D perhaps matches TRBD1 (6 bases). TRBV23-1 is assigned to the ORF class and has an uncertain function. The V end lost 10 bases, the J end lost 1 base, and 22 bases lay between the germline ends. This CDR3 comprises 16 residues. The CDR3 protein is CATPPPGGLGNTEAFF. The DNA of the CDR3 is TGCGCCACCCCCCCACCTGGGGGCTTGGGGAACACTGAAGCTTTCTTT.

V usage is TRBV2 and J usage is TRBJ2-1; no clear D. Between the trimmed V and J ends, which lost 6 bases and 5 bases, there was a span of 8 bases. Per germline, CDR1 SNHLY and CDR2 FYNNEI. The CDR3 totals 12 residues. The CDR3 DNA reads as TGTGCCAGCAGCGCCACAGACAATGAGCAGTTCTTC. This codes for CASSATDNEQFF.

The chain is built from TRBV6-5 and TRBJ1-6; tentatively, D is TRBD1 (5 bases). Trimming took 6 bases from V and 3 from J, leaving 12 bases between them. CDR3 size: 15 residues. Per germline, CDR1 MNHEY and CDR2 SVGAGI. In DNA, the CDR3 is TGTGCCAGCAGCCCCGGGGGAAACTATAATTCACCCCTCCACTTT. Translation: CASSPGGNYNSPLHF.

The chain recombines TRBV2 with TRBJ2-3, with TRBD2 matching over 10 bases. The CDR3 totals 16 residues. V gave up 6 bases and J gave up 1 base; unmatched junction bases: 7. The germline gives CDR1 SNHLY, CDR2 FYNNEI. Here the CDR3 DNA reads TGTGCCAGCAGAGATAGCGGGAGGACGGGCACAGATACGCAGTATTTT. This codes for CASRDSGRTGTDTQYF.

The J gene is TRBJ2-1, the V gene TRBV18, with 10 bases lining up with TRBD1. There are 15 residues in the CDR3. CDR1 and CDR2 (germline): KGHSH, LQKENI. Trimming took 5 bases from V and 2 from J; bases not matched to a gene: 3. Here the CDR3 DNA reads TGTGCCAGCTCAGGCGGACAGGGGGCCTACAATGAGCAGTTCTTC. Amino acids: CASSGGQGAYNEQFF. The entire variable domain, with the rest obtained from reference TRBV18 and TRBJ2-1, is as follows: NAGVMQNPRHLVRRRGQEARLRCSPMKGHSHVYWYRQLPEEGLKFMVYLQKENIIDESGMPKERFSAEFPKEGPSILRIQQVVRGDSAAYFCASSGGQGAYNEQFFGPGTRLTVL.

The rearrangement links TRBV7-8 to TRBJ1-4, with D possibly matching TRBD1 (5 bases). Per the germline V gene, CDR1 is SGHVS and CDR2 is FQNEAQ. V lost 5 bases and J 2 bases, leaving 15 bases between the germline ends. The CDR3 sequence is 16 residues long. The CDR3 reads CASSRGVGSTNEKLFF. CDR3 bases: TGTGCCAGCAGCCGAGGGGTCGGGAGCACTAATGAAAAACTGTTTTTT.

This chain links TRBV7-9 with TRBJ1-6; weak D call: TRBD1 (5 bases). V was shortened by 6 bases and J by 7 bases, with 10 bases between the two germline ends. CDR1 and CDR2 from the germline V gene are SEHNR and FQNEAQ (reference sequence). This CDR3 is built from 13 residues. CDR3 nucleotide sequence: TGTGCCAGCAGGGGACTGATGAATTCACCCCTCCACTTT. Encoded protein: CASRGLMNSPLHF.

The V gene is TRBV9, the J gene TRBJ2-4; TRBD1 might be the D (7 bases). The germline gives CDR1 SGDLS, CDR2 YYNGEE. V lost 4 bases to trimming and J lost 6 bases, with 20 bases between them. The CDR3 runs 16 residues. The CDR3 DNA reads as TGTGCCAGCAGCCCTCGGACAGGAGGGGGGTTAAACATTCAGTACTTC. Translation: CASSPRTGGGLNIQYF. Using reference TRBV9 and TRBJ2-4 for the parts outside the CDR3, the full variable domain is DSGVTQTPKHLITATGQRVTLRCSPRSGDLSVYWYQQSLDQGLQFLIQYYNGEERAKGNILERFSAQQFPDLHSELNLSSLELGDSALYFCASSPRTGGGLNIQYFGAGTRLSVL.

The genes are TRBV2 and TRBJ2-3; D unclear. Trimming cost V 4 bases and J 8 bases, with 7 bases left between them. This CDR3 has 11 residues. CDR1 and CDR2 from the germline V gene are SNHLY and FYNNEI. Here the CDR3 reads CASSVSVTQYF. DNA for the CDR3: TGTGCCAGCAGTGTCTCTGTTACGCAGTATTTT. Full variable domain (rest looked up from reference TRBV2 and TRBJ2-3): EPEVTQTPSHQVTQMGQEVILRCVPISNHLYFYWYRQILGQKVEFLVSFYNNEISEKSEIFDDQFSVERPDGSNFTLKIRSTKLEDSAMYFCASSVSVTQYFGPGTRLTVL.

The table lists this clone with a count of one. At one end, the junction sequence differs from germline, possibly due to a read error. The chain combines TRBV7-9 with TRBJ2-3, with D possibly TRBD2 on 6 matching bases. Per germline, CDR1 SEHNR and CDR2 FQNEAQ (reference sequence). The CDR3 runs 13 residues. DNA of the CDR3: TGTGCCGGCAGCCTTTGGGGGGCAGATACGCAGTATTTT. Translating gives CAGSLWGADTQYF.

This chain connects TRBV30 to TRBJ1-1, with 7 bases fitting TRBD1. Germline lookup yields CDR1 GTSNPN and CDR2 SVGIG (reference sequence). The V gene end was trimmed by 1 base and the J gene end by 5 bases; junction bases not matched to a gene: 4. This CDR3 is built from 13 residues. CDR3 residues: CAWSGQGRTEAFF. The CDR3, as DNA: TGTGCCTGGAGTGGACAGGGAAGAACTGAAGCTTTCTTT.